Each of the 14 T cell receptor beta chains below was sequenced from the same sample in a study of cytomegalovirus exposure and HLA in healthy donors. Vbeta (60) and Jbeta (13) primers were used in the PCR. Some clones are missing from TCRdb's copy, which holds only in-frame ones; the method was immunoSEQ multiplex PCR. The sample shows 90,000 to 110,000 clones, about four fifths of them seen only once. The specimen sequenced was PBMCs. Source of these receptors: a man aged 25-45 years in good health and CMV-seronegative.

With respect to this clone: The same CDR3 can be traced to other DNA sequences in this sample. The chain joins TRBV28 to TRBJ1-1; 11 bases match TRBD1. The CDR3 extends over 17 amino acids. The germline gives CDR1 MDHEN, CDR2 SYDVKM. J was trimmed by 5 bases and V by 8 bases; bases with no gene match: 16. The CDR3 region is CASYSAGTGGVWTEAFF. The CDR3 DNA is TGTGCCAGCTACAGTGCCGGGACAGGGGGTGTCTGGACTGAAGCTTTCTTT. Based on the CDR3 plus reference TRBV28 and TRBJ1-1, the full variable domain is DVKVTQSSRYLVKRTGEKVFLECVQDMDHENMFWYRQDPGLGLRLIYFSYDVKMKEKGDIPEGYSVSREKKERFSLILESASTNQTSMYLCASYSAGTGGVWTEAFFGQGTRLTVV.

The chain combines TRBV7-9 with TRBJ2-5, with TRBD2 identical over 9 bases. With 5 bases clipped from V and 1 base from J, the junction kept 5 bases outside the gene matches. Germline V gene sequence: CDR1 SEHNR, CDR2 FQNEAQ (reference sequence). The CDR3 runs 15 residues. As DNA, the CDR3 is TGTGCCAGCAGCCCTGGGCGGGGGGGCCAAGAGACCCAGTACTTC. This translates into CASSPGRGGQETQYF.

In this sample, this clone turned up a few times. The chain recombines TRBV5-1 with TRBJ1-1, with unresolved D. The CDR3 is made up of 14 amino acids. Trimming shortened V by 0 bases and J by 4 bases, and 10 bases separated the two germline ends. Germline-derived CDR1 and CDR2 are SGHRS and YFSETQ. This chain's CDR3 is CASSLEWEGTEAFF. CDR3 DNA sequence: TGCGCCAGCAGCTTGGAATGGGAGGGCACTGAAGCTTTCTTT.

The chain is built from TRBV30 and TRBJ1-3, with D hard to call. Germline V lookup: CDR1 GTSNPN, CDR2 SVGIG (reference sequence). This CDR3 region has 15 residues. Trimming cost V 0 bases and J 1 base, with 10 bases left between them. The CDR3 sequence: CAWSVFTRSGNTIYF. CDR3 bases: TGTGCCTGGAGTGTATTTACGCGATCTGGAAACACCATATATTTT.

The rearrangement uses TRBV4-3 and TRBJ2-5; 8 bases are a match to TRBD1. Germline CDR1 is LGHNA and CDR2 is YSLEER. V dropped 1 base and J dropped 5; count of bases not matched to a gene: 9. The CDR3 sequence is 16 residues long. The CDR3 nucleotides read TGCGCCAGCAGCCAAGCAGGGGGCACCAAGGCGGAGACCCAGTACTTC. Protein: CASSQAGGTKAETQYF.

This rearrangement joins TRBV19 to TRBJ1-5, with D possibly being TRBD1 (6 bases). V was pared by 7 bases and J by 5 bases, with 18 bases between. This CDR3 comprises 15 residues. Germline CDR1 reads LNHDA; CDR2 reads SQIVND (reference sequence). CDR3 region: CASTLGAAWDQPQHF. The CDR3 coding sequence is TGTGCCAGTACTCTGGGGGCAGCCTGGGATCAGCCCCAGCATTTT.

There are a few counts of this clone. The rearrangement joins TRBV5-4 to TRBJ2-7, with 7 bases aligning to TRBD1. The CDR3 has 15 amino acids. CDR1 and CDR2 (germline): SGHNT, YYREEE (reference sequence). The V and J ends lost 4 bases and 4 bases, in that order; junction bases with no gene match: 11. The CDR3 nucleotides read TGTGCCAGCAGCCCGGGCCGGGACAGTAATTACGAGCAGTACTTC. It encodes CASSPGRDSNYEQYF.

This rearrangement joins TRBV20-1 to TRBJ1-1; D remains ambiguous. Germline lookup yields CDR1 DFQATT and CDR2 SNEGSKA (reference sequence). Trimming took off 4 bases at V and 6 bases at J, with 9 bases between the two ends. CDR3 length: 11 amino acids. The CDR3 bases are TGCAGTGCTATGTCGGTAGCTGAAGCTTTCTTT. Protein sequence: CSAMSVAEAFF.

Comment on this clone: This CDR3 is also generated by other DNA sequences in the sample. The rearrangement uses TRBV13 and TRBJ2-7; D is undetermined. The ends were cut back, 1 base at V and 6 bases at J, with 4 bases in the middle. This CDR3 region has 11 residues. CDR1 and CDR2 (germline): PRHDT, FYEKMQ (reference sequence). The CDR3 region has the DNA TGTGCCAGCAGCTTAGTATCCGAGCAGTACTTC. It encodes CASSLVSEQYF.

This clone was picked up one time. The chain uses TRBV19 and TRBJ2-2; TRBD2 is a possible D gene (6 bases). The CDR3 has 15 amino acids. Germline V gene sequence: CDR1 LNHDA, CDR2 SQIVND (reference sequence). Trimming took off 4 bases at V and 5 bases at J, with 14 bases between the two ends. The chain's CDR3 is CASSSGTFETGELFF. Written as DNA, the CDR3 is TGTGCCAGTAGTAGCGGGACTTTCGAGACCGGGGAGCTGTTTTTT.

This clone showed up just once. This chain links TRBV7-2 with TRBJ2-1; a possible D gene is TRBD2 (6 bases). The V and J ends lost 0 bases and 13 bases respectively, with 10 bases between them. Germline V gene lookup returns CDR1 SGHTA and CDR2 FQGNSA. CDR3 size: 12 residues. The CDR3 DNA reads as TGTGCCAGCAGCTTAGCGCTCGGGACTCAGTTCTTC. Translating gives CASSLALGTQFF.

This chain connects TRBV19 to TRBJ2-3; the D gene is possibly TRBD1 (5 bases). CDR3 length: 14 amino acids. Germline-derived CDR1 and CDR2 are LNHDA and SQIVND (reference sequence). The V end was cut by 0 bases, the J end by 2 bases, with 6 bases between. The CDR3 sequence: CASSIEGPTDTQYF. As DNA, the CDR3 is TGTGCCAGTAGTATAGAGGGGCCCACAGATACGCAGTATTTT.

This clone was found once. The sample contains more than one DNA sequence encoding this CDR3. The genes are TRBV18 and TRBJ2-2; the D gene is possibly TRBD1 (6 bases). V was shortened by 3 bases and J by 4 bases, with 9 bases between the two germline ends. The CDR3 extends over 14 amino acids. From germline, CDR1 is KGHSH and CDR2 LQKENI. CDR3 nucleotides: TGTGCCAGCTCACCCCAGGGGAGCACCGGGGAGCTGTTTTTT. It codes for CASSPQGSTGELFF.

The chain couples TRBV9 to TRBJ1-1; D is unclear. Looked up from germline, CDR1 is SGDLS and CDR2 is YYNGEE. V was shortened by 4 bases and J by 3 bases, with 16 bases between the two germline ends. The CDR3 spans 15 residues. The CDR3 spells CASSPRGWADTEAFF. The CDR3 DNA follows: TGTGCCAGCAGCCCCAGAGGGTGGGCGGACACTGAAGCTTTCTTT.